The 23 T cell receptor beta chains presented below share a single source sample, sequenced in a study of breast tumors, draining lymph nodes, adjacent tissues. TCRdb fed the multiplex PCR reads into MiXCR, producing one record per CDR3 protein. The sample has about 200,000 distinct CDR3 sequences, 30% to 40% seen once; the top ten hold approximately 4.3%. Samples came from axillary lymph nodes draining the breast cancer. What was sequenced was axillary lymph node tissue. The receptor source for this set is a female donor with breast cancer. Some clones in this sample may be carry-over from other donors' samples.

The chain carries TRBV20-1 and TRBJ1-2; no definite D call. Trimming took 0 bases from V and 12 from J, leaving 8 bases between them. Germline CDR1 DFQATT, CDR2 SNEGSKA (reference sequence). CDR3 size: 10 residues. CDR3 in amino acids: CSARDRGNTF. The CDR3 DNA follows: TGCAGTGCTAGAGACCGTGGAAACACCTTC.

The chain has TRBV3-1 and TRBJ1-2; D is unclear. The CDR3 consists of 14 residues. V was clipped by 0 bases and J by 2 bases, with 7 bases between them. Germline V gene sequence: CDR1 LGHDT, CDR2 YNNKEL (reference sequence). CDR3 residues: CASSQEDGNYGYTF. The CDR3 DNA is TGTGCCAGCAGCCAAGAGGACGGAAACTATGGCTACACCTTC.

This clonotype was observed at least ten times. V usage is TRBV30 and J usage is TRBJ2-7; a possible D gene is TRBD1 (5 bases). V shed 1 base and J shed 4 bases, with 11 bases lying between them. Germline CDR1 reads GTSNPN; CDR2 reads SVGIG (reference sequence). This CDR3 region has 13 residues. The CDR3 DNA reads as TGTGCCTGGAGTGAGGCAGGGCTTTACGAGCAGTACTTC. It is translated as CAWSEAGLYEQYF. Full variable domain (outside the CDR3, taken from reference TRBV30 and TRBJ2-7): SQTIHQWPATLVQPVGSPLSLECTVEGTSNPNLYWYRQAAGRGLQLLFYSVGIGQISSEVPQNLSASRPQDRQFILSSKKLLLSDSGFYLCAWSEAGLYEQYFGPGTRLTVT.

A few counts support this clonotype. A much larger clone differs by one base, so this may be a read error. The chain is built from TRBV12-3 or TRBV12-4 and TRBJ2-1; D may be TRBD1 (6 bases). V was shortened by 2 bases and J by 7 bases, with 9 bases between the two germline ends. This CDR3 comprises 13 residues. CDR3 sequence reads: CASSLRGWNEQFF. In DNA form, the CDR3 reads TGTGCCAGCAGTTTAAGGGGGTGGAATGAGCAGTTCTTC.

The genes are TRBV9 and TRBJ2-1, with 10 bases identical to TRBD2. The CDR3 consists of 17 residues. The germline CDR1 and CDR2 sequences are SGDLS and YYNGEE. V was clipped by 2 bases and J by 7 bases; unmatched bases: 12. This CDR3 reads CASSVYGAGGIDNEQFF. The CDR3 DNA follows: TGTGCCAGCAGCGTCTATGGAGCGGGGGGGATCGATAATGAGCAGTTCTTC.

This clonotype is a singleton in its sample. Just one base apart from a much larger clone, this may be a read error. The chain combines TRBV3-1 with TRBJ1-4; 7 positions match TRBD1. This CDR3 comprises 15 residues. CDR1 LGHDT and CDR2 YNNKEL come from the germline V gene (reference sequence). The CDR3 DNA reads TGTGCCAACAGCCTTCAGGGGGGAACTAATGAAAAACTGTTTTTT. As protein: CANSLQGGTNEKLFF.

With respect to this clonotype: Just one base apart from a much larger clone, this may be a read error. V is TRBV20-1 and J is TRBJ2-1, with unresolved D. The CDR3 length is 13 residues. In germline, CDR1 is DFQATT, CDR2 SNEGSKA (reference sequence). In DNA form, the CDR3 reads TGCACAGGATACATGGTGAGCCGAAATGCGCAGTTCTTC. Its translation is CTGYMVSRNAQFF.

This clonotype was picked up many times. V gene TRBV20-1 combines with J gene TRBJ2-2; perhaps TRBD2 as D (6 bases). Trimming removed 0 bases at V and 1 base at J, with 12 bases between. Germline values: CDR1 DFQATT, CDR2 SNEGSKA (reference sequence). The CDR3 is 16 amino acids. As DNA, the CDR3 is TGCAGTGCTAGAGATGCCGGGCGGGGGAACACCGGGGAGCTGTTTTTT. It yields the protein CSARDAGRGNTGELFF.

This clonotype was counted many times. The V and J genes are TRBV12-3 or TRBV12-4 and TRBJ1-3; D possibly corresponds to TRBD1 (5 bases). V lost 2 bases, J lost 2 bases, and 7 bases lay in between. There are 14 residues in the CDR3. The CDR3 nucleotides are TGTGCCAGCAGTTTATTAGGGGCTGGAAACACCATATATTTT. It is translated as CASSLLGAGNTIYF.

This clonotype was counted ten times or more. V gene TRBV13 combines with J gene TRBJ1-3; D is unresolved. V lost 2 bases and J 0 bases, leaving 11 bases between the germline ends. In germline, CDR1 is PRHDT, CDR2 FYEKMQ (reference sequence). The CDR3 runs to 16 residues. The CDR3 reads CASSLRVRISGNTIYF. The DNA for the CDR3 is TGTGCCAGCAGCTTACGAGTACGGATCTCTGGAAACACCATATATTTT.

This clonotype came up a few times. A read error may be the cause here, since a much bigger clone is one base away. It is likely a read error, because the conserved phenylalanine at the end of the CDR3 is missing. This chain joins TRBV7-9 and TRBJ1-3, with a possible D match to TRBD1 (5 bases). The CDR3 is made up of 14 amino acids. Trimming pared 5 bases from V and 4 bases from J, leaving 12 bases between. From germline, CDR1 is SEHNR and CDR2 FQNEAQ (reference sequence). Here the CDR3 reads CASSPQGRGNTIYL. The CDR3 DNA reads TGTGCCAGCAGCCCCCAGGGCCGGGGAAACACCATATATCTT.

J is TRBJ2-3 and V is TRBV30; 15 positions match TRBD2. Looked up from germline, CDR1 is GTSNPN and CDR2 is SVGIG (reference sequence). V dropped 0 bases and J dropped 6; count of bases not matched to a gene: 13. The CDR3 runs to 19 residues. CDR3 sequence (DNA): TGTGCCTGGAGTGTAGTCGGACTAGCGGGGGGGCCCGATCCGGATACGCAGTATTTT. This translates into CAWSVVGLAGGPDPDTQYF.

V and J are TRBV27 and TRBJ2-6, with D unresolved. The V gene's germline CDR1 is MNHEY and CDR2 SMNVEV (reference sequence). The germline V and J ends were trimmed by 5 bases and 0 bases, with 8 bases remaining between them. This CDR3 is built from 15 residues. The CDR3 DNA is TGTGCCAGCAGTCCAGGTTACTCTGGGGCCAACGTCCTGACTTTC. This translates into CASSPGYSGANVLTF. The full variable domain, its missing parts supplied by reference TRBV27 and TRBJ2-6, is EAQVTQNPRYLITVTGKKLTVTCSQNMNHEYMSWYRQDPGLGLRQIYYSMNVEVTDKGDVPEGYKVSRKEKRNFPLILESPSPNQTSLYFCASSPGYSGANVLTFGAGSRLTVL.

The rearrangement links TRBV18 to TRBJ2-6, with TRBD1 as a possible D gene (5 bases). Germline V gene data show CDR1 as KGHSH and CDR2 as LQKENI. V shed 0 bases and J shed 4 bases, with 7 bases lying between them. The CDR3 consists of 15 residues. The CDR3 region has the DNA TGTGCCAGCTCACCACCAGGGGCGGGGGCCAACGTCCTGACTTTC. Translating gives CASSPPGAGANVLTF.

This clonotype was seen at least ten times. The CDR3 region is CASSYYSGRATEQFF. DNA for the CDR3: TGTGCCAGCAGTTACTATAGCGGGAGGGCCACTGAGCAGTTCTTC. The rearrangement links TRBV6-5 to TRBJ2-1, with 11 nucleotides matching TRBD2. J was trimmed by 9 bases and V by 1 base; bases with no gene match: 5. The CDR3 extends over 15 amino acids. CDR1 is MNHEY and CDR2 is SVGAGI in the germline V gene.

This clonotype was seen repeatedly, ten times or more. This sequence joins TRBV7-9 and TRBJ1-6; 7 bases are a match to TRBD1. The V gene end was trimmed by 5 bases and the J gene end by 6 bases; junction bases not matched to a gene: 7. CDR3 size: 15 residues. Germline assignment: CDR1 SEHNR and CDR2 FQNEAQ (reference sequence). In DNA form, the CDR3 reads TGTGCCAGCAGCGCTGGGACAGCAAGTAATTCACCCCTCCACTTT. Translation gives CASSAGTASNSPLHF.

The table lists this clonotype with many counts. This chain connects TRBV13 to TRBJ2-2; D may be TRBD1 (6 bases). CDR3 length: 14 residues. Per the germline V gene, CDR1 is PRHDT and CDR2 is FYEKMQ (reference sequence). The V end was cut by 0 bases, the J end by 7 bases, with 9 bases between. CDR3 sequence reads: CASSLGQGNGELFF. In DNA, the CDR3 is TGTGCCAGCAGCTTAGGCCAGGGGAACGGGGAGCTGTTTTTT.

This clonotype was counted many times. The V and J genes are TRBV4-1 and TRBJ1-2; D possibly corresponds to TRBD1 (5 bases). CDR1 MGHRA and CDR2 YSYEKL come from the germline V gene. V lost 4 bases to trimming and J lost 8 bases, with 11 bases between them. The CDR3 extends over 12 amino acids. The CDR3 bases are TGCGCCAGCAGCCGGGACCTACAAGGCTACACCTTC. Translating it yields CASSRDLQGYTF.

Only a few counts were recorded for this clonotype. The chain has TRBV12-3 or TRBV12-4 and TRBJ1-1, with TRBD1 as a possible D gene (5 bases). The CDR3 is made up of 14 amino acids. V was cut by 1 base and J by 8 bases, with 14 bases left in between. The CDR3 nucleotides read TGTGCCAGCAGTTTAGTTCGGGACCTCGGGGAAGCTTTCTTT. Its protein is CASSLVRDLGEAFF.

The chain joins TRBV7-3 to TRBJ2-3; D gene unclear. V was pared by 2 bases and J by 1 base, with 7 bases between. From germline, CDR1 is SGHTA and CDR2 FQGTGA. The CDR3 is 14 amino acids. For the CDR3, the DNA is TGTGCCAGCAGCTTAGAGTGGGGCACAGATACGCAGTATTTT. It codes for CASSLEWGTDTQYF.

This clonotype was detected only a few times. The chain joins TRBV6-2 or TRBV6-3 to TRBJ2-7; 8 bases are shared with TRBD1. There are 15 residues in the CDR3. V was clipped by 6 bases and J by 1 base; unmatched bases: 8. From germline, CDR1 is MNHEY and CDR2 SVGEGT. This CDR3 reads CASRPTGDGSYEQYF. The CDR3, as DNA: TGTGCCAGCAGGCCGACAGGGGACGGTTCCTACGAGCAGTACTTC.

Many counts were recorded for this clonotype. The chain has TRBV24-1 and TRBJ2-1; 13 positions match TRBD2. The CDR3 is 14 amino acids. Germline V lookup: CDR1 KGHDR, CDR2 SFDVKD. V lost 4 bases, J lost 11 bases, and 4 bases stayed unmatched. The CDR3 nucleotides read TGTGCCACCAGTGACCCGGGACTAGCGGGGAAGCAGTTCTTC. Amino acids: CATSDPGLAGKQFF.

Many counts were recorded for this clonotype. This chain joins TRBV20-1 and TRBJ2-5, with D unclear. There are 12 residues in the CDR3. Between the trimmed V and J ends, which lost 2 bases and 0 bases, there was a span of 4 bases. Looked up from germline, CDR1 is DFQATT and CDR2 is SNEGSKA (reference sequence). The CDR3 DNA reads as TGCAGTGCTAGATTGTACCAAGAGACCCAGTACTTC. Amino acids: CSARLYQETQYF.